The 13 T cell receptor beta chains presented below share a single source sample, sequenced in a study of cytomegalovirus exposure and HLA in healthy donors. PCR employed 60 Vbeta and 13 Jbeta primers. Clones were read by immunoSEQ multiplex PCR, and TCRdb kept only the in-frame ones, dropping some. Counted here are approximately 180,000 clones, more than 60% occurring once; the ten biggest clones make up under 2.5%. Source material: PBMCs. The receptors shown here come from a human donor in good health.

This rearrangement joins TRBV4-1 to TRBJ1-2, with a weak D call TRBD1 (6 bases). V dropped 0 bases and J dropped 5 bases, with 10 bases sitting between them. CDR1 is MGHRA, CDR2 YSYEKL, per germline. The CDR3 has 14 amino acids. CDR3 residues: CASSQDGQRYGYTF. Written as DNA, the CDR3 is TGCGCCAGCAGCCAAGACGGACAGAGGTATGGCTACACCTTC.

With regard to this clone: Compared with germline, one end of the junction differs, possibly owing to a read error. The CDR3 DNA reads as TGTGCCAGCAGTTACGGGGGAGGAAACACCATATATTTC. Translation: CASSYGGGNTIYF. This rearrangement joins TRBV6-5 to TRBJ1-3; possible D gene TRBD1, 5 bases. This CDR3 region has 13 residues. CDR1 and CDR2 (germline): MNHEY, SVGAGI.

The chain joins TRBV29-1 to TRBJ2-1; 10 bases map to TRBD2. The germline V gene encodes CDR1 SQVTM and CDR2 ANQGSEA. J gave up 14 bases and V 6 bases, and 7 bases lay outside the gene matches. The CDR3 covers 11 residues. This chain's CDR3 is CSVHSGGAEFF. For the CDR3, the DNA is TGCAGCGTCCACAGCGGGGGGGCCGAGTTCTTC.

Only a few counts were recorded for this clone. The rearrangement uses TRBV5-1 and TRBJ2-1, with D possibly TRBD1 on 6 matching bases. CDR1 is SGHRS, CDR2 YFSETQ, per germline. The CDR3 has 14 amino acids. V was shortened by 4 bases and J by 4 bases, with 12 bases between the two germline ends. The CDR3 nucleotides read TGCGCCAGCAGCCTGGACAGATATTACAATGAGCAGTTCTTC. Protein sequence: CASSLDRYYNEQFF.

CDR3 bases: TGTGCCAGCAGCTTGGACAGGCTCGGCTACACCTTC. Amino acid sequence: CASSLDRLGYTF. V gene TRBV5-6 combines with J gene TRBJ1-2; a weak D match, TRBD1 (5 bases). CDR3 length equals 12 residues. Trimming stripped 0 bases from V and 8 bases from J, with 8 bases between. The germline V gene encodes CDR1 SGHDT and CDR2 YYEEEE.

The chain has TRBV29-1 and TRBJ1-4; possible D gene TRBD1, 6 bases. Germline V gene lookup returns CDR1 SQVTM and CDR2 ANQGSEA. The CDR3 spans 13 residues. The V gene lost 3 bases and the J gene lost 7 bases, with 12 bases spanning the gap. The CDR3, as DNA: TGCAGCGTTGAGGGGGCGATGCGTGAAAAACTGTTTTTT. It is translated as CSVEGAMREKLFF.

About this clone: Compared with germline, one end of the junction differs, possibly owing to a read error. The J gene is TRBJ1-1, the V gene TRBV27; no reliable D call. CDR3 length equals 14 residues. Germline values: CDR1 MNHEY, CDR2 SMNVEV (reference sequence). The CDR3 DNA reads TGTGCCAGCAGTCCTCTAGGAAATCCCGCTGAGGCTTTCTTT. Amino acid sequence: CASSPLGNPAEAFF.

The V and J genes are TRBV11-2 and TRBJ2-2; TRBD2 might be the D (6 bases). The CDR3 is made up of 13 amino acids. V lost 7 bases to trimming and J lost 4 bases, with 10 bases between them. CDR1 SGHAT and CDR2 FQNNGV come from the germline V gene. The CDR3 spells CASIWGVTGELFF. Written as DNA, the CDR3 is TGTGCCAGCATTTGGGGGGTCACCGGGGAGCTGTTTTTT.

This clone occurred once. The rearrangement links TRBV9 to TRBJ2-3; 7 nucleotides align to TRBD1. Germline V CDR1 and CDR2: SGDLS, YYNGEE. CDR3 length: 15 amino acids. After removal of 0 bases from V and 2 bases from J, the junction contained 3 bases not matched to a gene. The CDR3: CASSVGGQFTDTQYF. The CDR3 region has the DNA TGTGCCAGCAGCGTAGGGGGACAGTTCACAGATACGCAGTATTTT.

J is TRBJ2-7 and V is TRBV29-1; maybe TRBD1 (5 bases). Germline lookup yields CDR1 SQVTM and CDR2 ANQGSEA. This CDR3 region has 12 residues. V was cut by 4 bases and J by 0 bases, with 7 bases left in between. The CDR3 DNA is TGCAGCGTTGCAGGGTTCTCCTACGAGCAGTACTTC. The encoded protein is CSVAGFSYEQYF.

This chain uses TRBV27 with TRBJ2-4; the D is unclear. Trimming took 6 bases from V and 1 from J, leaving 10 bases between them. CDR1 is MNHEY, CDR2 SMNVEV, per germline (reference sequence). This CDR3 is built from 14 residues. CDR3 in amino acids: CASSPSGAKNIQYF. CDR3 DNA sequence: TGTGCCAGCAGCCCCTCCGGGGCCAAAAACATTCAGTACTTC.

In DNA form, the CDR3 reads TGTGCCAGCAGTCCAATTTCGGGACAGGGGTGTGGCTACACCTTC. Encoded protein: CASSPISGQGCGYTF. This sequence joins TRBV6-5 and TRBJ1-2, with 10 bases aligning to TRBD1. Per the germline V gene, CDR1 is MNHEY and CDR2 is SVGAGI. V was clipped by 5 bases and J by 7 bases; unmatched bases: 10. The CDR3 is made up of 15 amino acids.

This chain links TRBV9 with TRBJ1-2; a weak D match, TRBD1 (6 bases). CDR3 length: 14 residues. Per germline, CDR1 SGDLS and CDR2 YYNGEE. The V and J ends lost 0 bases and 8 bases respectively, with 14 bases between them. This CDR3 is CASSVVEQGGGYTF. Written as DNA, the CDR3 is TGTGCCAGCAGCGTAGTTGAACAGGGCGGGGGCTACACCTTC.